This paragraph covers one TCR beta chain sequence. This entry comes from a study of cytotoxic CD8 clonotypes in ibrutinib-treated CLL. Assay: immunoSEQ multiplex PCR; the TCRdb copy retains only in-frame clones and omits some. Seen here are a few hundred thousand clones, about 64% observed once, and the top ten hold approximately 6%. The TCR was taken from a human donor with chronic lymphocytic leukemia. Sequences were derived from PBMCs, sampled after 36 months of ibrutinib treatment.

Here the CDR3 DNA reads TGCAGCTCAGGAGGGACAGAAAATAACTATGGCTACACCTTC. This sequence encodes CSSGGTENNYGYTF. The rearrangement links TRBV29-1 to TRBJ1-2; 7 nucleotides match TRBD1. CDR1 and CDR2 from the germline V gene are SQVTM and ANQGSEA. V shed 8 bases and J 1 base; nucleotides not matched to a gene: 10. This CDR3 has 14 amino acids.